This TCR beta chain emerged from a study of blood T cell repertoires in COVID-19. Study-wide background: PBMCs, B-cell-depleted T cells, or T cells provided the cDNA or gDNA that made up the material.

Authors' processing steps: The assay estimated nucleated cells by amplifying reference gene primers. The protocol was immunoSEQ multiplex PCR, while the TCRdb copy is restricted to in-frame clones and leaves out a portion. V, J and clone size reflect that table, while D and trimming were determined from the DNA. This sample has around 220,000 clones; 84% occur once, and the top ten carry 5.5% to 7.5%. Recovery meant two consecutive negative NP/OP PCR tests, professional clearance, or resolved symptoms. This CDR3 has 15 amino acids. Germline V gene data show CDR1 as SGHTA and CDR2 as FQGNSA. V was cut by 1 base and J by 2 bases, with 9 bases left in between.

The sequence derives from a woman in her thirties or forties who had recovered from COVID-19. Sequencing was done on a sample of PBMCs or T cells enriched from blood (not recorded which). V and J are TRBV7-2 and TRBJ1-3; no clear D. CDR3 in amino acids: CASSLERGAGNTIYF. CDR3 DNA sequence: TGTGCCAGCAGCTTAGAACGGGGTGCTGGAAACACCATATATTTT.